Here is one T cell receptor beta chain with its context. Antigen unknown. The sample originates from a study of response to subunit inactivated influenza vaccine. Findings of the study overall: The study's authors posited that every seasonal influenza vaccination enlists few new T cells.

Each CDR3 protein is one row after TCRdb ran MiXCR on the RT-PCR reads. The sample lists about 570,000 distinct CDR3 sequences; approximately 10% were seen once. The germline V and J ends were trimmed by 0 bases and 0 bases, with 11 bases remaining between them. The length of the CDR3 is 16 residues. The germline gives CDR1 SGHRS, CDR2 YFSETQ. These data were also filed under a second study, of T cells expressing NK-cell markers. As reported in that work: Scientists made TCR beta cDNA using 5'RACE template switching with UMIs. Several experiments employed an anti-gamma-delta TCR antibody to confine sorting to alpha-beta TCR T cells. Expanded NKG2C+ T cell clones were not confirmed as HCMV-specific.

This chain connects TRBV5-1 to TRBJ2-3; D is perhaps TRBD2 (6 bases). The receptor was isolated from a man aged 45-65 years who received an inactivated influenza vaccine. The material sequenced was PBMCs from blood, taken on the day of vaccination. Written as DNA, the CDR3 is TGCGCCAGCAGCTTGGGAGGCGGGACTAGCACAGATACGCAGTATTTT. Its translation: CASSLGGGTSTDTQYF.